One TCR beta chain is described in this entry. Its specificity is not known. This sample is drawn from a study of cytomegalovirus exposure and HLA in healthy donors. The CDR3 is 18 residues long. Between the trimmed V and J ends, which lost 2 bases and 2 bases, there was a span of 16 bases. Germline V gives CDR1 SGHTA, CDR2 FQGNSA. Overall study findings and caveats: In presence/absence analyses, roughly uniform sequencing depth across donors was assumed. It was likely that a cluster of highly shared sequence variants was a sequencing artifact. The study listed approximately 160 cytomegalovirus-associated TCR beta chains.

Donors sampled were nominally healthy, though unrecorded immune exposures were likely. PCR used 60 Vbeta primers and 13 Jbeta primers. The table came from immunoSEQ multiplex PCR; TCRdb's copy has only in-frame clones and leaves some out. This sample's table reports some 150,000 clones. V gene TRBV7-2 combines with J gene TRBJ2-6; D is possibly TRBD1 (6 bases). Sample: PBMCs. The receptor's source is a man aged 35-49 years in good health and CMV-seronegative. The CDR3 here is CASSLIAGDIPGANVLTF. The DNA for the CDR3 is TGTGCCAGCAGCTTAATTGCAGGGGATATCCCTGGGGCCAACGTCCTGACTTTC.